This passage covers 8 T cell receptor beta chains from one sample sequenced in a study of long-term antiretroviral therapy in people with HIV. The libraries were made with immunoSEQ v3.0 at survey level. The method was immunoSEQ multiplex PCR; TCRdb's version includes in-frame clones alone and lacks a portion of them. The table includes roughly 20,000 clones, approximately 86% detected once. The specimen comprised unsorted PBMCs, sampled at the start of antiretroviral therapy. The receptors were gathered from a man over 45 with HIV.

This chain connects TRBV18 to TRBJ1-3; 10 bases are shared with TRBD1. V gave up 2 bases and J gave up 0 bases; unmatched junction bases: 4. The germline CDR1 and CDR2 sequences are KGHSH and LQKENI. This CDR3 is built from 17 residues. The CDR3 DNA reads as TGTGCCAGCTCACCATCCGGGACAGGGGCCTCTGGAAACACCATATATTTT. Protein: CASSPSGTGASGNTIYF. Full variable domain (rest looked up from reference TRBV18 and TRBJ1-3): NAGVMQNPRHLVRRRGQEARLRCSPMKGHSHVYWYRQLPEEGLKFMVYLQKENIIDESGMPKERFSAEFPKEGPSILRIQQVVRGDSAAYFCASSPSGTGASGNTIYFGEGSWLTVV.

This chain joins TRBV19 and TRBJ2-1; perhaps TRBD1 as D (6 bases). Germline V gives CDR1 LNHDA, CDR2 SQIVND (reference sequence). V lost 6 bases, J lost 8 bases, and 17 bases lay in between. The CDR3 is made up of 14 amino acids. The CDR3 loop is CASSTNAGADEQFF. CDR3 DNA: TGTGCCAGTAGCACCAATGCAGGGGCCGATGAGCAGTTCTTC.

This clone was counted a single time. The CDR3 loop is CASSQDRGRGGTNYGYTF. In DNA form, the CDR3 reads TGCGCCAGCAGCCAAGATCGAGGGCGGGGGGGAACTAACTATGGCTACACCTTC. This sequence joins TRBV4-1 and TRBJ1-2; D might be TRBD1 (5 bases). The V and J ends lost 0 bases and 0 bases respectively, with 17 bases between them. Per the germline V gene, CDR1 is MGHRA and CDR2 is YSYEKL. The CDR3 consists of 18 residues.

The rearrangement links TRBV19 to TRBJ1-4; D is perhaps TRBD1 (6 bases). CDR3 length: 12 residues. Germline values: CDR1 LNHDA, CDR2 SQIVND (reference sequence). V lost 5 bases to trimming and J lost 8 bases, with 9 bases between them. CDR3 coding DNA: TGTGCCAGTAGTTTCCAGGGGGAAAAACTGTTTTTT. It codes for CASSFQGEKLFF.

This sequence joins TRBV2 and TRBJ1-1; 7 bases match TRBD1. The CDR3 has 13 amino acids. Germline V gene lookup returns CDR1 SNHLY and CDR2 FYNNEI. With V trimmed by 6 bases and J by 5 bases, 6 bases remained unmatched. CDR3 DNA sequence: TGTGCCAGCAGGTTAGACAGGGCTACTGAAGCTTTCTTT. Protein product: CASRLDRATEAFF.

The CDR3 protein is CASSLVGDSNQPQHF. For the CDR3, the DNA is TGTGCCAGCAGCTTAGTGGGAGATAGCAATCAGCCCCAGCATTTT. V and J are TRBV7-2 and TRBJ1-5, with D unclear. The CDR3 totals 15 residues. From germline, CDR1 is SGHTA and CDR2 FQGNSA. Trimming removed 1 base at V and 0 bases at J, with 7 bases between.

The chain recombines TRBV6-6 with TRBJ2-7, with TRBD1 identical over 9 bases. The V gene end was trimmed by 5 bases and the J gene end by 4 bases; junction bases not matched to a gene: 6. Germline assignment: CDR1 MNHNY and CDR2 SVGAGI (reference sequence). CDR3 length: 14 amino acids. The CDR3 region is CASSQGQGTYEQYF. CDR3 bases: TGTGCCAGCAGTCAGGGACAGGGCACTTACGAGCAGTACTTC.

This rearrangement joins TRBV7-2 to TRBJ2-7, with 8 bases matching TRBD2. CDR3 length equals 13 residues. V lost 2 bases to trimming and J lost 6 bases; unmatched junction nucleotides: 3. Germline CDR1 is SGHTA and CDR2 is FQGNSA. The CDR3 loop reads CASSLQRESEQYF. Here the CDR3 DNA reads TGTGCCAGCAGCTTACAGCGGGAGTCCGAGCAGTACTTC.